Listed below are T cell receptor beta chains from one sample, sequenced in a study of blood T cell repertoires in COVID-19. Sequencing used immunoSEQ multiplex PCR; TCRdb keeps in-frame clones, though not all of them. This table has 150,000 or so clones, around 84% appearing once. Sample: peripheral blood. These receptors all come from a human donor in a cohort sampled during active COVID-19. Each CDR3 is given with its conserved first and last residue. The D gene is left open where the match is weak. Clone size, where shown, is once, few, many, or a class for clones that have expanded.

>.|TRBJ2-7|TRBV7-2|.
TGTGCCAGCAGCCCCAGGATGTGGGAGCCCTACGAGCAGTACTTC
CASSPRMWEPYEQYF
>once|TRBJ1-2|TRBV9|.
TGTGCCAGCAGCGTAGATGGGGCCATTAACTATGGCTACACCTTC
CASSVDGAINYGYTF
>.|TRBJ1-2|TRBV7-8|TRBD1
TGTGCCAGCAGCCAAGGACAGGGCGACCTGAGCCCCTTC
CASSQGQGDLSPF
>.|TRBJ1-4|TRBV4-1|.
TGCGCCAGCAGCCAATGGGAGGTTGGGAGTGAAAAACTGTTTTTT
CASSQWEVGSEKLFF
>few|TRBJ1-1|TRBV5-1|.
TGCGCCAGCAGCTTGTCAAGCCGGGACACTGAAGCTTTCTTT
CASSLSSRDTEAFF
>.|TRBJ1-5|TRBV2|TRBD1
TGTGCCAGCAGGTGGGACAGGGGTGATCAGCCCCAGCATTTT
CASRWDRGDQPQHF
>.|TRBJ1-2|TRBV5-1|.
TGCGCCAGCAGCCCAGGGGACATCTCTCACTATGGCTACACCTTC
CASSPGDISHYGYTF
>.|TRBJ1-3|TRBV5-1|TRBD1
TGCGCCAGCAGCAAGAGCCGGGACAGGGCTGGAAACACCATATATTTT
CASSKSRDRAGNTIYF
>.|TRBJ2-1|TRBV7-6|.
TGTGCCAGCAGCTTAGAAGTCTCCCGGGATGAGCAGTTCTTC
CASSLEVSRDEQFF
>.|TRBJ1-5|TRBV30|.
TGTGCCTGGAGCGCAAACGAGGGGCCCCAGCATTTT
CAWSANEGPQHF
>.|TRBJ2-6|TRBV9|TRBD1
TGTGCCAGCAGCGGAAGGCAGGGGGCTAGTGGGGCCAACGTCCTGACTTTC
CASSGRQGASGANVLTF
>.|TRBJ2-5|TRBV9|TRBD2
TGTGCCAGCAGCGTAAGGAGCGGGGGGTACCAAGAGACCCAGTACTTC
CASSVRSGGYQETQYF
>.|TRBJ2-4|TRBV15|TRBD2
TGTGCCACCAGCAGAGCCGGAGCGGGGGGGGCGCTAGCCAAAAACATTCAGTACTTC
CATSRAGAGGALAKNIQYF
>few|TRBJ2-1|TRBV6-4|TRBD1
TGTGCCAGCAACCCGGGACAGGGAAATGAGCAGTTCTTC
CASNPGQGNEQFF
>once|TRBJ1-5|TRBV15|TRBD1
TGTGCCACCAGCAGAGATGTAGGGGGCCAGCCCCAGCATTTT
CATSRDVGGQPQHF
>few|TRBJ2-1|TRBV7-2|TRBD2
TGTGCCAGCAGCCCTAGGGTCGGAGCGGGGGTCCCAGTCTTC
CASSPRVGAGVPVF
>.|TRBJ1-1|TRBV7-2|.
TGTGCCAGCTCTCTTCCGGTGGTAGATGAAGCTTTCTTT
CASSLPVVDEAFF
>.|TRBJ1-1|TRBV2|.
TGTGCCAGCACTTCAGACAAAGGCGTCACTGAAGCTTTCTTT
CASTSDKGVTEAFF
>.|TRBJ1-6|TRBV9|TRBD1
TGTGCCAGCAGCACCGGGACAGCGAATTCACCCCTCCACTTT
CASSTGTANSPLHF
>.|TRBJ2-1|TRBV5-1|TRBD2
TGCGCCAGCACCGAGGAGGGACTAGCGGGGGCTGAGCAGTTCTTC
CASTEEGLAGAEQFF
>.|TRBJ2-7|TRBV4-3|.
TGCGCCAGCAGCCAAGAGGCGGGGCTCGCCCGATCCTACGAGCAGTACTTC
CASSQEAGLARSYEQYF
>.|TRBJ1-4|TRBV4-3|.
TGCGCCAGCAGCCAAGAGGGGGGGGCCTATGAAAAACTGTTTTTT
CASSQEGGAYEKLFF